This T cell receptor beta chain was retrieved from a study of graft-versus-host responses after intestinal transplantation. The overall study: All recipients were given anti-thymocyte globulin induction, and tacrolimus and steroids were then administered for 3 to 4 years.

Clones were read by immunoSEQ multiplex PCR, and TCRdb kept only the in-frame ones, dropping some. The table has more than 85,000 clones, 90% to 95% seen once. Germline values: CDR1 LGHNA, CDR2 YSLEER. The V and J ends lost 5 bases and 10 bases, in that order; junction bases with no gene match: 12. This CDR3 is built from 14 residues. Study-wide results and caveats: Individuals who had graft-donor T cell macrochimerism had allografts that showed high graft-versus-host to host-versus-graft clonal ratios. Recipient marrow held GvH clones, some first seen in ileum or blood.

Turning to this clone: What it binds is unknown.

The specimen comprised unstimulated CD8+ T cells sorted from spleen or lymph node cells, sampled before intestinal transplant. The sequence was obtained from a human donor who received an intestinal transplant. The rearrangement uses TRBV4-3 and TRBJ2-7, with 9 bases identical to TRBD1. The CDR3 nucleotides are TGCGCCAGCAGCTCCGGGACAGGGAGGAGCCCTCAGTACTTC. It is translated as CASSSGTGRSPQYF.